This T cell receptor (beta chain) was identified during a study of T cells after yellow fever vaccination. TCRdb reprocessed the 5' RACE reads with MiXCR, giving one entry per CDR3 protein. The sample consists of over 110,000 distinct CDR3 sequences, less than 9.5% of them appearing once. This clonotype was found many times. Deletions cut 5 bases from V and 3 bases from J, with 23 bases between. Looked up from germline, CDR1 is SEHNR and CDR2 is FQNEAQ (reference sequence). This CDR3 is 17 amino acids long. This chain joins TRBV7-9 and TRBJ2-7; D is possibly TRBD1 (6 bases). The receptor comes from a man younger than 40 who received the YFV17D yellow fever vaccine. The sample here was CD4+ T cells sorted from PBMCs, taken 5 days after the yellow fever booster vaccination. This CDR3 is CASSPTVRDTAYYEQYF. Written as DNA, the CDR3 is TGTGCCAGCAGCCCGACCGTCCGGGACACGGCCTACTACGAGCAGTACTTC. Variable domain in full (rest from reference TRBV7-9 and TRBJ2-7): DTGVSQNPRHKITKRGQNVTFRCDPISEHNRLYWYRQTLGQGPEFLTYFQNEAQLEKSRLLSDRFSAERPKGSFSTLEIQRTEQGDSAMYLCASSPTVRDTAYYEQYFGPGTRLTVT.